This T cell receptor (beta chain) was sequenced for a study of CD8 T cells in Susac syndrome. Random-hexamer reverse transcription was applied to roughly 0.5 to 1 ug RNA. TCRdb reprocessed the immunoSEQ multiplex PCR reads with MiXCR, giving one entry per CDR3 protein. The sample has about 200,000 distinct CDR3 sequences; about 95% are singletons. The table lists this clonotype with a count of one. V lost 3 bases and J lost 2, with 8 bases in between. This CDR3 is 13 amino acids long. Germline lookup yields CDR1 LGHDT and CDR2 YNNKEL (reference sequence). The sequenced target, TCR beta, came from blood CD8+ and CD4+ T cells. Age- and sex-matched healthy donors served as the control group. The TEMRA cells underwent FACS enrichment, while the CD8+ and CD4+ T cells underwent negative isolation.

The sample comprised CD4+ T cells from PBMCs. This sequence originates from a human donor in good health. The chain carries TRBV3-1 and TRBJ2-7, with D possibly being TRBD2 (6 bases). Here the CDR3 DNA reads TGTGCCAGCAGCCAGACGGGAGCCTACGAGCAGTACGTC. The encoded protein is CASSQTGAYEQYV.